A selection of T cell receptor beta chains follows, all from one sample in a study of cytomegalovirus exposure and HLA in healthy donors. TCRdb's table, derived via immunoSEQ multiplex PCR, lists solely in-frame clones and lacks some. Here the sample spans about 130,000 clones, roughly 88% being singletons. The sequenced sample was PBMCs. These receptors all stem from a man between 45 and 60 years old in good health and CMV-seronegative. Both conserved end residues are part of each CDR3. The D gene is left open where the match is weak. The size field is filled for only some rows; it gives once, few, many or a size class.

d_gene	v_gene	j_gene	abundance	CDR3aa	CDR3nt
NA	TRBV4-1	TRBJ1-2	NA	CASSQETRNYGYTF	TGCGCCAGCAGCCAAGAAACTAGGAACTATGGCTACACCTTC
NA	TRBV7-3	TRBJ1-4	NA	CASSTRQVEATNEKLFF	TGTGCCAGCAGCACCCGACAGGTAGAAGCAACTAATGAAAAACTGTTTTTT
TRBD2	TRBV2	TRBJ2-4	NA	CASSGLAGSKNIQYF	TGTGCCAGCAGTGGACTAGCGGGGTCCAAAAACATTCAGTACTTC
NA	TRBV6-1	TRBJ2-7	NA	CASSRNTGITSEQYF	TGTGCCAGTTCTAGAAATACAGGGATCACTTCCGAGCAGTACTTC
NA	TRBV2	TRBJ2-7	NA	CASSEAGSGYPYEQYF	TGTGCCAGCAGTGAAGCGGGATCGGGGTACCCCTACGAGCAGTACTTC
TRBD1	TRBV7-2	TRBJ2-3	NA	CASSLMGTVTDTQYF	TGTGCCAGCAGCTTAATGGGGACAGTCACAGATACGCAGTATTTT
NA	TRBV30	TRBJ1-5	NA	CAWSKMGQSNQPQHF	TGTGCCTGGAGTAAAATGGGGCAAAGCAATCAGCCCCAGCATTTT
NA	TRBV12-5	TRBJ1-1	NA	CASGLFRGSPGWAYTEAFF	TGTGCTAGTGGTTTGTTTCGAGGGTCTCCGGGCTGGGCTTACACTGAAGCTTTCTTT
TRBD2	TRBV18	TRBJ2-5	NA	CASSSSGGPQETQYF	TGTGCCAGCTCATCTAGCGGGGGACCACAAGAGACCCAGTACTTC
NA	TRBV11-3	TRBJ2-1	NA	CASRGDSEQFF	TGTGCCAGCAGGGGCGACAGTGAGCAGTTCTTC
NA	TRBV19	TRBJ2-3	once	CASSTTGKVSYF	TGTGCCAGTAGTACTACAGGCAAGGTGTCGTATTTT
NA	TRBV4-1	TRBJ2-1	NA	CASSQAFGAYNEQFF	TGCGCCAGCAGCCAAGCTTTTGGGGCTTACAATGAGCAGTTCTTC
NA	TRBV5-1	TRBJ1-5	NA	CASSKDSNQPQHF	TGCGCCAGCAGCAAGGACAGTAATCAGCCCCAGCATTTT
NA	TRBV30	TRBJ2-4	NA	CAWSVGGDYIQYF	TGTGCCTGGAGTGTAGGGGGAGACTACATTCAGTACTTC
NA	TRBV14	TRBJ2-7	once	CASTVPFSDYEQYF	TGTGCCAGCACTGTCCCTTTCTCGGACTACGAGCAGTACTTC
TRBD1	TRBV18	TRBJ2-6	few	CASSPGQGVSGANVLTF	TGTGCCAGCTCACCAGGACAGGGCGTCTCTGGGGCCAACGTCCTGACTTTC
NA	TRBV30	TRBJ1-3	NA	CAWSVDRHLSGNTIYF	TGTGCCTGGAGTGTAGATCGACACCTCTCTGGAAACACCATATATTTT
TRBD1	TRBV4-1	TRBJ1-4	NA	CASSRLRQGGMGEKLFF	TGCGCCAGCAGCCGATTACGACAGGGAGGCATGGGTGAAAAACTGTTTTTT
NA	TRBV4-1	TRBJ1-1	few	CASSQVMNTEAFF	TGCGCCAGCAGCCAAGTCATGAACACTGAAGCTTTCTTT
TRBD2	TRBV6-4	TRBJ2-5	once	CAPRGGRETQYF	TGTGCCCCCCGGGGGGGTCGAGAGACCCAGTACTTC
NA	TRBV4-1	TRBJ2-7	NA	CASSQGLGNTWYEQYF	TGCGCCAGCAGCCAAGGGCTCGGGAATACCTGGTACGAGCAGTACTTC
NA	TRBV10-3	TRBJ2-5	NA	CAISAFEARETQYF	TGTGCCATCAGTGCCTTCGAGGCGAGAGAGACCCAGTACTTC